This TCR beta chain came from a study of blood T cell repertoires in COVID-19. The overall study: Specimens from acute and convalescent COVID-19 originated in the United States, Italy and Spain.

Original processing notes: Amplification with reference gene primers provided the estimates of nucleated cell counts. Method: immunoSEQ multiplex PCR; TCRdb's copy keeps in-frame clones and lacks some. V, J and clone size were drawn from that table, and D and trimming were deduced from the DNA. The sample lists around 100,000 clones, 84% occurring once. In germline, CDR1 is LNHDA, CDR2 SQIVND (reference sequence). The CDR3 sequence is 14 residues long. V trimming: 7 bases; J trimming: 4 bases; junction bases outside the gene matches: 6. This sequence joins TRBV19 and TRBJ2-1, with TRBD1 matching over 8 bases. The material sequenced was peripheral blood. This receptor was taken from a human donor in a cohort sampled during active COVID-19. The CDR3 is CASMGQGAYNEQFF. For the CDR3, the DNA is TGTGCCAGTATGGGGCAGGGGGCTTACAATGAGCAGTTCTTC.